This T cell receptor beta chain was sequenced in a study of shared clonotypes between healthy human individuals. Study observations and caveats: Several donors shared roughly 5% of their naive CD4 clonotypes. Rarefaction analysis demonstrated incomplete sorted-subset sequencing notwithstanding large depth.

Nashville, Tennessee was home to all donors, who were Caucasian adults. A split of CD4+ cells into CD45RA+ naive and CD45RA-negative memory subsets was performed. Clones were sequenced by immunoSEQ multiplex PCR, and TCRdb holds only the in-frame ones, with some missing. The table lists 2 million to 2.5 million clones, approximately 95% of them singletons, with 0.35% to 0.5% in the top ten. Comments on this clone: Its antigen is not identified.

The sequenced sample consisted of naive CD4+ T cells from PBMCs. Subset reported: CD45RA+ positively selected. The receptor's source is a man aged 18 to 35 in good health. Some clones in this sample may be carry-over from other donors' samples.

The CDR3 here is CASSPPGTEGEKLFF. The CDR3 nucleotides read TGTGCCAGCAGTCCCCCCGGGACGGAAGGTGAAAAACTGTTTTTT. The rearrangement links TRBV28 to TRBJ1-4, with D perhaps matching TRBD1 (5 bases). CDR3 length equals 15 residues. Per germline, CDR1 MDHEN and CDR2 SYDVKM. V lost 5 bases and J lost 7, with 17 bases in between.